Shown below are 21 T cell receptor beta chains from a single sample sequenced in a study of CD4 and CD8 cells across lung adenocarcinoma regions. MiXCR was run by TCRdb on the PCR reads, yielding one entry per CDR3 protein. The profile covers roughly 10,000 distinct CDR3 sequences, with approximately 50% appearing a single time and roughly 34% taken by the ten largest. Sequencing was performed on CD8+ T cells from the margin of a lung tumor. These receptors all come from a male donor with lung adenocarcinoma. The CD4 and CD8 labels of this study may be unreliable.

This chain links TRBV4-2 with TRBJ2-1; 9 bases align to TRBD2. The V gene's germline CDR1 is LGHNA and CDR2 YNFKEQ. This CDR3 is 16 amino acids long. V trimming: 0 bases; J trimming: 4 bases; junction bases outside the gene matches: 4. The CDR3 spells CASSQDGLAGYNEQFF. The CDR3 coding sequence is TGTGCCAGCAGCCAAGATGGGCTAGCGGGGTACAATGAGCAGTTCTTC.

The table lists this clonotype with many counts. The gene calls are TRBV7-2 and TRBJ2-1; TRBD2 is a possible D gene (5 bases). The V end was cut by 1 base, the J end by 12 bases, with 13 bases between. CDR1 and CDR2 (germline): SGHTA, FQGNSA. This CDR3 contains 13 residues. The DNA of the CDR3 is TGTGCCAGCAGCTTAGTTCGGCTCCGGGGGCAGTTCTTC. Protein: CASSLVRLRGQFF.

This chain connects TRBV6-5 to TRBJ1-1; D is ambiguous. This CDR3 contains 13 residues. Germline CDR1 MNHEY, CDR2 SVGAGI. Between the trimmed V and J ends, which lost 0 bases and 7 bases, there was a span of 9 bases. CDR3 in amino acids: CASSYSGMGEAFF. The CDR3 DNA reads TGTGCCAGCAGTTACTCAGGGATGGGTGAAGCTTTCTTT.

A remark on this clonotype: One end of the junction varies from germline; a read error may be responsible. The CDR3 DNA is TGTGCTAGCAGCCGGGCGGTTGGGCAGGATCGCACAGATACGCAGTATTTT. Protein product: CASSRAVGQDRTDTQYF. The chain is built from TRBV7-7 and TRBJ2-3; D gene ambiguous. The CDR3 consists of 17 residues. Germline V gives CDR1 SSHAT, CDR2 FNYEAQ (reference sequence).

CDR3 coding DNA: TGCGCCAGCATAGAGGGTTCTACGGGAAACACCATATATTTT. This gives the protein CASIEGSTGNTIYF. V usage is TRBV10-2 and J usage is TRBJ1-3, with D unresolved. Trimming removed 7 bases at V and 4 bases at J, with 14 bases between. Per the germline V gene, CDR1 is WSHSY and CDR2 is SAAADI. The CDR3 extends over 14 amino acids.

A remark on this clonotype: At one end, the junction sequence differs from germline, possibly due to a read error. The chain combines TRBV6-5 with TRBJ2-3; D is unresolved. Germline-derived CDR1 and CDR2 are MNHEY and SVGAGI. This CDR3 has 15 residues. The DNA of the CDR3 is TGTGCCAGCGGTTACTCGTTACAGTTTACAGATACGCAGTATTTT. This sequence encodes CASGYSLQFTDTQYF.

This clonotype was found many times. This chain connects TRBV7-2 to TRBJ1-6; D unresolved. The V end lost 5 bases, the J end lost 7 bases, and 12 bases lay between the germline ends. Germline CDR1 reads SGHTA; CDR2 reads FQGNSA. This CDR3 spans 14 amino acids. The chain's CDR3 is CASSPLSANSPLHF. DNA for the CDR3: TGTGCCAGCAGCCCCCTATCGGCCAATTCACCCCTCCACTTT.

By its share, this clonotype is medium-sized. For the CDR3, the DNA is TGTGCCAGCGCCCCGGGGGGGGTGAACAATGAGCAGTTCTTC. This gives the protein CASAPGGVNNEQFF. The V gene is TRBV6-4, the J gene TRBJ2-1, with 8 bases matching TRBD2. This CDR3 contains 14 residues. Germline V CDR1 and CDR2: MRHNA, SNTAGT. The V gene end was trimmed by 8 bases and the J gene end by 5 bases; junction bases not matched to a gene: 8.

This clonotype is judged medium-sized. V gene TRBV10-2 combines with J gene TRBJ2-1; D gene unclear. The last part of the DNA fits TRBJ2-7 better; the J call may be wrong. Germline V gene sequence: CDR1 WSHSY, CDR2 SAAADI. CDR3 length equals 11 residues. The CDR3 sequence is CASSEYHEQYF. As DNA, the CDR3 is TGCGCCAGCAGTGAGTACCACGAGCAGTACTTC.

A remark on this clonotype: Compared with germline, one end of the junction differs, possibly owing to a read error. This rearrangement joins TRBV6-5 to TRBJ2-1; D unresolved. Per the germline V gene, CDR1 is MNHEY and CDR2 is SVGAGI. The CDR3 runs to 13 residues. The DNA for the CDR3 is TGTGCCAGCAGTTACTCAAGCAGCTATACGCAGTTCTTT. Amino acids: CASSYSSSYTQFF.

Concerning this clonotype: One end of the junction is discordant with germline, which a read error may explain. The rearrangement uses TRBV10-3 and TRBJ2-5; TRBD2 aligns across 7 bases. Germline CDR1 reads ENHRY; CDR2 reads SYGVKD. The CDR3 loop spans 19 amino acids. CDR3 DNA sequence: TGTGCCATCAAGAAGGGTGCGACGCTCGGGGGGAGAGGGGAAGAGACCCAGTATTTC. This translates into CAIKKGATLGGRGEETQYF.

This clonotype was detected only a few times. V usage is TRBV20-1 and J usage is TRBJ2-5; 9 bases match TRBD1. V shed 3 bases and J 4 bases; nucleotides not matched to a gene: 9. Germline CDR1 DFQATT, CDR2 SNEGSKA (reference sequence). The CDR3 has 15 amino acids. The CDR3 protein is CSARTGGGGRETQYF. The CDR3 DNA is TGCAGTGCTAGGACAGGGGGTGGAGGGAGAGAGACCCAGTACTTC.

This sequence joins TRBV6-5 and TRBJ2-5; 9 bases match TRBD1. TRBJ2-7 explains the end of the DNA better; the J call may be wrong. This CDR3 has 15 amino acids. Per germline, CDR1 MNHEY and CDR2 SVGAGI. For the CDR3, the DNA is TGTGCCAGCAGTTACTCACCGGGACAGGGATCCGAGCAGTACTTC. This encodes CASSYSPGQGSEQYF.

The chain uses TRBV11-3 and TRBJ2-1; 8 bases fit TRBD1. The J call is uncertain, as TRBJ2-7 better fits the DNA end. Germline V lookup: CDR1 SGHNT, CDR2 YENEEA. There are 16 residues in the CDR3. This CDR3 is CASSPLADRESHEQYF. CDR3 nucleotides: TGTGCCAGCAGCCCCCTCGCGGACAGGGAATCTCACGAGCAGTACTTC.

This clonotype turned up a few times. V is TRBV5-1 and J is TRBJ1-6; 8 bases fit TRBD1. Germline CDR1 is SGHRS and CDR2 is YFSETQ. This CDR3 has 15 amino acids. V gave up 4 bases and J gave up 7 bases; unmatched junction bases: 7. The chain's CDR3 is CASSRTTGANSPLHF. In nucleotides, the CDR3 is TGCGCCAGCAGCCGGACGACAGGGGCCAATTCACCCCTCCACTTT.

This clonotype showed up many times. V usage is TRBV6-1 and J usage is TRBJ2-6, with D perhaps TRBD2 (6 bases). Germline V gene data show CDR1 as MNHNS and CDR2 as SASEGT. The CDR3 runs to 16 residues. V was cut by 7 bases and J by 0 bases, with 13 bases left in between. The CDR3 nucleotides are TGTGCCAGCAACCGGGCGGGGAGCTCTGGGGCCAACGTCCTGACTTTC. It is translated as CASNRAGSSGANVLTF.

This clonotype came up many times. The V call is TRBV6-1, the J call TRBJ2-3; no clear D gene. The germline CDR1 and CDR2 sequences are MNHNS and SASEGT. CDR3 size: 13 residues. The V end lost 1 base, the J end lost 6 bases, and 8 bases lay between the germline ends. CDR3 amino acids: CASSEEAWDTQYF. The CDR3 DNA follows: TGTGCCAGCAGTGAAGAGGCATGGGATACGCAGTATTTT.

J is TRBJ1-2 and V is TRBV27; D is unclear. The germline CDR1 and CDR2 sequences are MNHEY and SMNVEV (reference sequence). Trimming took off 4 bases at V and 6 bases at J, with 12 bases between the two ends. The CDR3 is 13 amino acids. The chain's CDR3 is CASSSRGVNGYTF. DNA of the CDR3: TGTGCCAGCAGTTCCCGGGGAGTTAATGGCTACACCTTC.

The chain employs TRBV7-9 and TRBJ2-1, with 7 bases matching TRBD2. J gave up 9 bases and V 4 bases, and 9 bases lay outside the gene matches. Per the germline V gene, CDR1 is SEHNR and CDR2 is FQNEAQ (reference sequence). This CDR3 contains 14 residues. As DNA, the CDR3 is TGTGCCAGCAGCTGGGGAGGGGTAGGCGGTGAGCAGTTCTTC. It specifies CASSWGGVGGEQFF. Complete variable domain (other parts from reference TRBV7-9 and TRBJ2-1): DTGVSQNPRHKITKRGQNVTFRCDPISEHNRLYWYRQTLGQGPEFLTYFQNEAQLEKSRLLSDRFSAERPKGSFSTLEIQRTEQGDSAMYLCASSWGGVGGEQFFGPGTRLTVL.

The rearrangement links TRBV27 to TRBJ1-4; 7 bases are a match to TRBD1. This CDR3 spans 13 amino acids. Germline V lookup: CDR1 MNHEY, CDR2 SMNVEV (reference sequence). The ends lost 2 bases at V and 8 bases at J; junction bases unmatched: 2. The DNA for the CDR3 is TGTGCCAGCAGTTTACAGGGGGGCGAAAAACTGTTTTTT. It yields the protein CASSLQGGEKLFF.

This clonotype was seen more than once but under ten times. The chain employs TRBV3-1 and TRBJ1-5; the D is unclear. V was cut by 1 base and J by 4 bases, with 5 bases left in between. The CDR3 totals 13 residues. Per germline, CDR1 LGHDT and CDR2 YNNKEL (reference sequence). The CDR3 DNA follows: TGTGCCAGCAGCCAAGTAACGAATCAGCCCCAGCATTTT. It is translated as CASSQVTNQPQHF.